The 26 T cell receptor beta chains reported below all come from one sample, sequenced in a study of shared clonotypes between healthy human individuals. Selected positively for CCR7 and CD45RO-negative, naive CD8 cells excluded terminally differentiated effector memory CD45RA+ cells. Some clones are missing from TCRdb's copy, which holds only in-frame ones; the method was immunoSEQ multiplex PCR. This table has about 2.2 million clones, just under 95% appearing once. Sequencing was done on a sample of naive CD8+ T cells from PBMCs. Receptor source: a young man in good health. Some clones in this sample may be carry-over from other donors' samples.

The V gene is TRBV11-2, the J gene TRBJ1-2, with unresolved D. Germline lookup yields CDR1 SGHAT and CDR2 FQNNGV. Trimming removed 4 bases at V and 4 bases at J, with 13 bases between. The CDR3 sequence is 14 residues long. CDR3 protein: CASSSYLAAYGYTF. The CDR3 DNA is TGTGCCAGCAGCTCGTACCTTGCGGCCTATGGCTACACCTTC.

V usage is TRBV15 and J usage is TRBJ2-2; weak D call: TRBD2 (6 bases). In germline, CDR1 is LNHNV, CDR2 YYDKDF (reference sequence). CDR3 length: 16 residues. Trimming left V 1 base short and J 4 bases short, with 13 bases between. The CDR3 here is CATSRVAGLGTGELFF. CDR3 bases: TGTGCCACCAGCAGAGTCGCGGGATTAGGCACCGGGGAGCTGTTTTTT.

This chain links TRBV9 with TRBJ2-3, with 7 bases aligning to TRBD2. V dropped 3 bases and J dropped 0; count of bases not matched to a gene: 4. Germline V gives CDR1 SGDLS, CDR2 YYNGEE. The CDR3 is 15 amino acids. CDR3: CASSEWEGSTDTQYF. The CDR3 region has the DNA TGTGCCAGCAGCGAGTGGGAGGGGAGCACAGATACGCAGTATTTT.

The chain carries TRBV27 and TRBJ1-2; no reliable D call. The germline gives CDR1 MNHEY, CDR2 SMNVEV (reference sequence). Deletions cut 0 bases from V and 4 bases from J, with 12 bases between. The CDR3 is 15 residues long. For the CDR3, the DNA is TGTGCCAGCAGTTTATCTGGCAGGTCTTCCTATGGCTACACCTTC. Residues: CASSLSGRSSYGYTF.

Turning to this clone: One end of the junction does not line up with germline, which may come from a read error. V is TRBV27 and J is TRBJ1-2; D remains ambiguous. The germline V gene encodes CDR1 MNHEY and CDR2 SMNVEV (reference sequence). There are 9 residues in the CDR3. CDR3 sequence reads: CAHGPMRAF. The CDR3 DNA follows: TGTGCCCACGGGCCGATGAGGGCCTTC.

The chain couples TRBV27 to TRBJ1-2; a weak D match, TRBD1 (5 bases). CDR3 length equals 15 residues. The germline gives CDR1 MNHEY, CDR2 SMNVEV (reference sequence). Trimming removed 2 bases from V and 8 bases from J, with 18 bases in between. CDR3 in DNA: TGTGCCAGCAGTTTAGTCGGGACCCCTCCAGGAGGCTACACCTTC. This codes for CASSLVGTPPGGYTF.

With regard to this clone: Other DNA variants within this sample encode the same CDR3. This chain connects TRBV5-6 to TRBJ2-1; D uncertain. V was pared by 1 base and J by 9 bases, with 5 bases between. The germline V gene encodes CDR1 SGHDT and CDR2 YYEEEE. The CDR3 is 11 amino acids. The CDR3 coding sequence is TGTGCCAGCAGCTTGTCGGGTGAGCAGTTCTTC. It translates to CASSLSGEQFF.

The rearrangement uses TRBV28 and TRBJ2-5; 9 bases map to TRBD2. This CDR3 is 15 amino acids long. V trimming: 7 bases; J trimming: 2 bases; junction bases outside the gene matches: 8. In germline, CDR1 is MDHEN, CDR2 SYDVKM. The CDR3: CASTKRTSAQETQYF. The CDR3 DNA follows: TGTGCCAGCACCAAACGGACTAGCGCACAAGAGACCCAGTACTTC.

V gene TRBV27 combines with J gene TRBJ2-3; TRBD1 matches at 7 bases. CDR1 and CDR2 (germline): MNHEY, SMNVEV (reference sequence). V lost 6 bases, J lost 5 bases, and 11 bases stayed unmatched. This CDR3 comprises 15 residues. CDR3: CASRMGQLSLDTQYF. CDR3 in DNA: TGTGCCAGCAGGATGGGACAGCTTTCCTTAGATACGCAGTATTTT.

Written as DNA, the CDR3 is TGCGCCAGCAGCCAAGTGGCGGTTCGCTCCTACAATGAGCAGTTCTTC. Translation: CASSQVAVRSYNEQFF. This chain uses TRBV4-1 with TRBJ2-1, with D unclear. With 1 base removed from V and 0 bases from J, the gap between germline ends came to 10 bases. Germline-derived CDR1 and CDR2 are MGHRA and YSYEKL. The CDR3 runs to 16 residues.

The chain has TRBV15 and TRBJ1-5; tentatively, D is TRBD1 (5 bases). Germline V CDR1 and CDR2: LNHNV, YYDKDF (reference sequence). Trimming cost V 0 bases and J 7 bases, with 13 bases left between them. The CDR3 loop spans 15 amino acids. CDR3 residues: CATSRDGEGSQPQHF. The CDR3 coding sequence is TGTGCCACCAGCAGAGATGGCGAGGGGAGCCAGCCCCAGCATTTT.

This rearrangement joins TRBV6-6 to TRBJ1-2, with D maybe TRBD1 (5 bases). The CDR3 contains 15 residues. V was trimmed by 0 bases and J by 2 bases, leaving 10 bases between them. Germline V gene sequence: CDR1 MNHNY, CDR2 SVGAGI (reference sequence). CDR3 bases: TGTGCCAGCAGTTACTCTATCGGGGGGAACTATGGCTACACCTTC. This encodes CASSYSIGGNYGYTF.

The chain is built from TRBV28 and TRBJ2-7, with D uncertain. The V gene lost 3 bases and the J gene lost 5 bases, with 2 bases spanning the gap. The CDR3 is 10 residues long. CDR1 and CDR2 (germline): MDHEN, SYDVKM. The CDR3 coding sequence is TGTGCCAGCAGTTTCCACGAGCAGTACTTC. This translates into CASSFHEQYF.

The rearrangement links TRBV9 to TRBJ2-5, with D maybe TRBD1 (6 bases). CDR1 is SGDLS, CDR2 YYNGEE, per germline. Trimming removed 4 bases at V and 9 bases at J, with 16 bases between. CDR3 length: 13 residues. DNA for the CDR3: TGTGCCAGCAGCCCCTGGCAGAAGGGGGCCCAGTACTTC. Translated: CASSPWQKGAQYF.

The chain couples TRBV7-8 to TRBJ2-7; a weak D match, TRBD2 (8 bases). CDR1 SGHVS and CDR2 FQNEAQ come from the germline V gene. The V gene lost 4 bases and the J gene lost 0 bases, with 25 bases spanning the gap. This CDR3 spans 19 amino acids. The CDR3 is CASSSTGTVLAASSYEQYF. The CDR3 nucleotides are TGTGCCAGCAGCTCAACCGGGACAGTACTAGCGGCCAGCTCCTACGAGCAGTACTTC.

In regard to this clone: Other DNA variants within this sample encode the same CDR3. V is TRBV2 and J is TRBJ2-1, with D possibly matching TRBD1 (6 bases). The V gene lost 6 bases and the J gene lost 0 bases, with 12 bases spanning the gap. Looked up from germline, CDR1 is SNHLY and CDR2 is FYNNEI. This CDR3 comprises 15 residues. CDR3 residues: CASSPDSSSYNEQFF. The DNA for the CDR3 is TGTGCCAGCAGCCCGGACAGCAGCTCCTACAATGAGCAGTTCTTC.

CDR3 sequence: CASSQVKATHNYNEQFF. The CDR3 DNA reads TGCGCCAGCAGCCAGGTCAAAGCTACACATAATTACAATGAGCAGTTCTTC. The chain couples TRBV4-1 to TRBJ2-1; no clear D gene. V was pared by 3 bases and J by 4 bases, with 19 bases between. The CDR3 spans 17 residues. The germline CDR1 and CDR2 sequences are MGHRA and YSYEKL.

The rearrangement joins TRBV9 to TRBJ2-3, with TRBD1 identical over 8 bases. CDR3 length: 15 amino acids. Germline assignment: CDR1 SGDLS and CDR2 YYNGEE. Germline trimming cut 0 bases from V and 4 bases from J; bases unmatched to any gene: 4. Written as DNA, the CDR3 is TGTGCCAGCAGCGTAGAAGGACAGGGTCCAGATACGCAGTATTTT. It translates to CASSVEGQGPDTQYF.

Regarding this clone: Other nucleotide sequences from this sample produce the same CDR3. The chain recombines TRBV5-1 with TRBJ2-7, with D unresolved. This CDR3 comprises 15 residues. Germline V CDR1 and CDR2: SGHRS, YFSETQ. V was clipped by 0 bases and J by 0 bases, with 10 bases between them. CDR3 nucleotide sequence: TGCGCCAGCAGCTTGGCCCTCGCAGGCTCCTACGAGCAGTACTTC. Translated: CASSLALAGSYEQYF.

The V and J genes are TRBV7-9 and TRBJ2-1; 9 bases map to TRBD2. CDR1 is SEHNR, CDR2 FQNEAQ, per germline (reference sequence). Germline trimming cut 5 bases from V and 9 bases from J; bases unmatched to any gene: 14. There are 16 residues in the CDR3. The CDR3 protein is CASSAPSGIPASEQFF. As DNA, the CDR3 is TGTGCCAGCAGCGCCCCTAGCGGGATCCCGGCCAGTGAGCAGTTCTTC.

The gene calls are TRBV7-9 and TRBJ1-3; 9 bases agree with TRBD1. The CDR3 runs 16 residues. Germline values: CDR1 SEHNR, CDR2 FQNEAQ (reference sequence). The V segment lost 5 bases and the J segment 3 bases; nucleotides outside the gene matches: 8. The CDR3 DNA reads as TGTGCCAGCAGCCAAAAGGGACAGGGAATTGGAAACACCATATATTTT. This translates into CASSQKGQGIGNTIYF.

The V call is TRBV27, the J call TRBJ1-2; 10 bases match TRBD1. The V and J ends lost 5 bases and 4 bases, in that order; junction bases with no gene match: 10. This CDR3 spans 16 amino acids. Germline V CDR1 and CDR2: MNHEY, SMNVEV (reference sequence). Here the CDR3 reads CASSKLRQGAVYGYTF. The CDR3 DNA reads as TGTGCCAGCAGTAAGCTGAGACAGGGGGCTGTCTATGGCTACACCTTC.

CDR3 amino acids: CATADYRYNEQFF. CDR3 coding DNA: TGTGCCACCGCGGACTACCGCTACAATGAGCAGTTCTTC. This rearrangement joins TRBV19 to TRBJ2-1; TRBD2 is a possible D gene (6 bases). Trimming took off 10 bases at V and 3 bases at J, with 13 bases between the two ends. Germline-derived CDR1 and CDR2 are LNHDA and SQIVND (reference sequence). The CDR3 covers 13 residues. Using reference TRBV19 and TRBJ2-1 for the parts outside the CDR3, the full variable domain is DGGITQSPKYLFRKEGQNVTLSCEQNLNHDAMYWYRQDPGQGLRLIYYSQIVNDFQKGDIAEGYSVSREKKESFPLTVTSAQKNPTAFYLCATADYRYNEQFFGPGTRLTVL.

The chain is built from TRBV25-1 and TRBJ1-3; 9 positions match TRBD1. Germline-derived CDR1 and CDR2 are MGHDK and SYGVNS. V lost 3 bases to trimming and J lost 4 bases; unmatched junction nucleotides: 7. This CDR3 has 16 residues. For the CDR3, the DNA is TGTGCCAGCAGTGACAGAGACAGGGGGGGAGGAAACACCATATATTTT. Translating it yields CASSDRDRGGGNTIYF.

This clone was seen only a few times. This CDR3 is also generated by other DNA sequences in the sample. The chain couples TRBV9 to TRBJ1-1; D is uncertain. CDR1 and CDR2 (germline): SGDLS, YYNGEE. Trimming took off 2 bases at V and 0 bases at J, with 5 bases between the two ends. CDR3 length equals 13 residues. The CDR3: CASSVGMNTEAFF. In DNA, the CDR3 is TGTGCCAGCAGCGTCGGTATGAACACTGAAGCTTTCTTT.

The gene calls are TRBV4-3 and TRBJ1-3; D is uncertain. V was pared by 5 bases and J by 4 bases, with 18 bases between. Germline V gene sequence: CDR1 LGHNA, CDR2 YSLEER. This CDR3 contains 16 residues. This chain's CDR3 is CASSSGGMATGNTIYF. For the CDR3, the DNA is TGCGCCAGCAGCTCGGGAGGGATGGCGACCGGAAACACCATATATTTT.